Listed below are T cell receptor beta chains from one sample, sequenced in a study of identical twins. From the 5' RACE reads, TCRdb called clonotypes with MiXCR, one entry per CDR3 protein. The sample lists 500,000 to 650,000 distinct CDR3 sequences; about a fifth were seen once. The same data also went into a second study, on yellow fever vaccine responses in identical twins.

The sample comprised CD4+ T cells sorted from blood. All receptors come from a woman between 18 and 30 years old in good health. Both conserved end residues are part of each CDR3. The D gene is left open where the match is weak. Clone size is given for some rows only: seen once, a few or many times, or a class if the clone is expanded.

size | J | D | V | DNA | CDR3
. | TRBJ2-1 | TRBD2 | TRBV11-2 | TGTGCCAGCAGCTTCAGCGGGAGCGTCACCTACAATGAGCAGTTCTTC | CASSFSGSVTYNEQFF
many | TRBJ1-1 | . | TRBV3-1 | TGTGCCAGCAGCCAAGGAGGGACTATCAACACTGAAGCTTTCTTT | CASSQGGTINTEAFF
few | TRBJ2-1 | TRBD1 | TRBV5-6 | TGTGCCAGCAGCCTAGACAGGGATGAGCAGTTCTTC | CASSLDRDEQFF
few | TRBJ1-5 | . | TRBV6-5 | TGTGCCAGCAGTTACTCAGGGAGTCAGCCCCAGCATTTT | CASSYSGSQPQHF
. | TRBJ2-7 | . | TRBV4-1 | TGCGCCAGCAGCCAAGTAAGAGAGCCCAGCTCCTACGAGCAGTACTTC | CASSQVREPSSYEQYF
. | TRBJ2-7 | . | TRBV7-9 | TGTGCCAGCAGCTCCCAACTACCGAACTACGAGCAGTACTTC | CASSSQLPNYEQYF
few | TRBJ2-3 | TRBD2 | TRBV20-1 | TGCAGTGCTAGGTGGGAGGGGTTGGATACGCAGTATTTT | CSARWEGLDTQYF
few | TRBJ1-6 | . | TRBV3-1 | TGTGCCAGCAGCCAACGACAGGAAGATTCACCCCTCCACTTT | CASSQRQEDSPLHF
. | TRBJ1-5 | . | TRBV20-1 | TGCAGTGCTCGGAGCGAAATTGATCAGCCCCAGCATTTT | CSARSEIDQPQHF
many | TRBJ1-2 | TRBD1 | TRBV29-1 | TGCAGCGTTGAGGACAGGGGGCTATTATATGGCTACACCTTC | CSVEDRGLLYGYTF
few | TRBJ1-1 | . | TRBV14 | TGTGCCAGCAGCCAACGGGGGGACACTGAAGCTTTCTTT | CASSQRGDTEAFF
few | TRBJ2-1 | . | TRBV10-3 | TGTGCCATCAGTGACGGTGGAATGGCCCACAATGAGCAGTTCTTC | CAISDGGMAHNEQFF
. | TRBJ2-3 | TRBD1 | TRBV15 | TGTGCCACCAGCAGAGTTAAGGGGGCGCAGGGAGATACGCAGTATTTT | CATSRVKGAQGDTQYF
few | TRBJ2-1 | TRBD2 | TRBV3-1 | TGTGCCAGCAGCACCTCCGCGGGGGGCCCCAAGGGGGAGCAGTTCTTC | CASSTSAGGPKGEQFF
. | TRBJ1-5 | TRBD1 | TRBV19 | TGTGCCAGTAGTATAGTTTCAGGGGGCCTCCAGCCCCAGCATTTT | CASSIVSGGLQPQHF
. | TRBJ2-7 | TRBD1 | TRBV11-2 | TGTGCCAGCAGATCTACGCTCGGACAGGGGGACTACGAGCAGTACTTC | CASRSTLGQGDYEQYF